This note documents a single TCR beta chain sequence. Its antigen is not yet known. No qualities accompany the bases; no much larger clone lies one base away. This record belongs to a study of T cell responses to AZD1222 COVID-19 vaccine (dated by TCRdb to about 2021). About the investigation overall: A total of about 230 trial participants underwent TCR sequencing, of whom around 200 received two doses of AZD1222 and about 25 received two doses of the MenACWY control vaccine. Trial participants were enrolled into age subgroups of 18-55, 56-69 and 70-plus years, which contained 148, 28 and 57 TCR-sequenced participants, respectively.

The CDR3 regions of human TCRbeta chains were analyzed by immunosequencing. As for the authors' bioinformatics: Repertoire TCRs were checked for matches against a reference library of SARS-CoV-2-specific TCRs that had been generated using the MIRA antigen-specificity platform. Breadth was defined as the fraction of unique TCRs that were SARS-CoV-2-associated, and depth was defined as the fraction of total T cells that were SARS-CoV-2-associated. Using the MIRA data, every spike-specific TCR was mapped to the spike region that the TCR reacted to and assigned to either a CD4 or a CD8 class. Log10-transformed breadth and depth values were compared by one-way ANOVA with Sidak's multiple comparisons tests. In its TCRdb copy, this immuneACCESS table keeps in-frame sequences only and misses some clones. Where compared with another copy, unresolved V genes explain less than half of these, and the others have no known cause. V and J calls and clone size are copied from that table; D and trimming were computed from the DNA. The sample table contains approximately 52,000 clones; only one count was recorded for roughly 89% of them. The top ten hold 2% to 3% of the sample.

Sample time point, as interpreted from the label and publication: about 28 days (+/-7) after the second vaccine dose. AZD1222 recipients with second doses at about 4 weeks or about 12 weeks were pooled, because spike-specific TCR depth and breadth did not differ between schedules. The vaccinee samples were drawn from two UK trials, COV001 and COV002, one of which was a single-blind randomized controlled phase 2/3 trial testing AZD1222 (ChAdOx1 nCoV-19) in healthy adults. Trial participant PBMC samples were collected at day 0 and day 28 after the second dose for TCRbeta chain sequencing. Results and caveats for the whole study, not just this receptor: The 56-69-year group was small, and its depth increase did not reach significance, likely because of low power. Spike-specific TCR breadth and depth rose significantly after two AZD1222 doses compared with day 0 and with MenACWY recipients. Reportedly, close to half of the unique spike-specific TCRs recognized epitopes lying outside the regions that are mutated in the B.1.351 and B.1.1.7 variants. Only five or six AZD1222 recipients were SARS-CoV-2 seropositive at baseline, limiting conclusions about previously exposed vaccinees. Vaccine-associated CD4 TCRs spanned the whole spike protein, with dominant responses in regions 160-218 and 743-854. Participants were mostly white British and included more females than males, and it was suggested by the authors that clonal diversity may have been underestimated. Because no day 14 peak-response samples were available, repertoires were characterized only after the peak T cell response.

The CDR1 and CDR2 encoded by the germline V gene (reference sequence) are SGHNT and YYREEE. The CDR3 has 16 amino acids, counting the end cysteine and phenylalanine. Solely the CDR3 DNA is kept, with 48 bases framed from the first base. After removal of 3 bases from V and 6 bases from J, the junction retains 10 bases not matched to a gene. The receptor chain draws on TRBV5-4 and TRBJ2-1; TRBD2 fits 9 bases in the junction. Source: peripheral blood, taken 28 days after the second AZD1222 dose. This TCR was sampled from an adult who received the AZD1222 COVID-19 vaccine. The CDR3 region has the sequence CASSSRGRALSNEQFF. The nucleotides read TGTGCCAGCAGCTCTCGCGGGAGGGCCCTGAGCAATGAGCAGTTCTTC. Here the CDR3 is joined to the reference TRBV5-4 and TRBJ2-1 genes, and the full variable domain is: ETGVTQSPTHLIKTRGQQVTLRCSSQSGHNTVSWYQQALGQGPQFIFQYYREEENGRGNFPPRFSGLQFPNYSSELNVNALELDDSALYLCASSSRGRALSNEQFFGPGTRLTVL.